The 20 T cell receptor beta chains listed next were all sequenced from one sample in a study of blood T cells in healthy people across ages. Combining a sample-barcoded 5' primer with a J-beta primer mix, a second PCR ran for roughly 6 to 11 cycles. TCRdb reanalysed the 5' RACE reads using MiXCR and keeps one entry per CDR3 protein. The sample gives almost 800,000 distinct CDR3 sequences, roughly 60% of which show up once; around 20% is in the top ten. Sequenced: blood. The receptors derive from a young man in good health.

The V and J genes are TRBV21-1 and TRBJ2-7; no DNA check was done on the table's D call, TRBD1. TRBV21-1 is assigned pseudogene status. The CDR3 is 17 amino acids. The CDR3: CASSFPGQGSASYEQYF. In nucleotides, the CDR3 is TGTGCCAGCAGCTTTCCGGGACAGGGGTCTGCGTCCTACGAGCAGTACTTC.

This clonotype occurred a few times. The rearrangement links TRBV4-2 to TRBJ2-1; 12 nucleotides align to TRBD2. CDR1 is LGHNA, CDR2 YNFKEQ, per germline. The V gene end was trimmed by 3 bases and the J gene end by 9 bases; junction bases not matched to a gene: 15. The CDR3 runs to 18 residues. This CDR3 is CASSQESHTSGGIPEQFF. In nucleotides, the CDR3 is TGTGCCAGCAGCCAGGAGAGCCACACTAGCGGGGGGATCCCTGAGCAGTTCTTC.

The chain combines TRBV29-1 with TRBJ2-5; D unresolved. Trimming shortened V by 7 bases and J by 1 base, and 13 bases separated the two germline ends. Germline CDR1 and CDR2: SQVTM and ANQGSEA. The CDR3 totals 13 residues. The DNA of the CDR3 is TGCAGCGAGATCGGTAACAGCCAAGAGACCCAGTACTTC. This sequence encodes CSEIGNSQETQYF.

The V and J genes are TRBV20-1 and TRBJ2-1; possible D gene TRBD2, 5 bases. V lost 6 bases and J lost 0, with 12 bases in between. CDR1 and CDR2 (germline): DFQATT, SNEGSKA (reference sequence). This CDR3 region has 14 residues. The CDR3 sequence: CSARSGSSYNEQFF. The CDR3 DNA follows: TGCAGTGCCAGATCGGGGAGCTCCTACAATGAGCAGTTCTTC.

J is TRBJ2-7 and V is TRBV3-1; D not certain. This CDR3 is built from 13 residues. The V gene's germline CDR1 is LGHDT and CDR2 YNNKEL (reference sequence). Between the trimmed V and J ends, which lost 1 base and 6 bases, there was a span of 10 bases. The DNA of the CDR3 is TGTGCCAGCAGCCAAGCAGAGAGTTCCGAGCAGTACTTC. Its protein is CASSQAESSEQYF.

This clonotype has only one observation. V usage is TRBV6-6 and J usage is TRBJ1-4, with a possible D match to TRBD1 (5 bases). The ends were cut back, 6 bases at V and 7 bases at J, with 15 bases in the middle. The CDR3 contains 14 residues. Looked up from germline, CDR1 is MNHNY and CDR2 is SVGAGI (reference sequence). The CDR3 here is CASRPEAGSEKLFF. CDR3 sequence (DNA): TGTGCCAGCAGGCCCGAAGCAGGGAGTGAAAAACTGTTTTTT.

As for this clonotype: The germline gene is not matched at one end of the junction; a read error may be the cause. CDR3 nucleotides: TGTGCCAGCACCAAACTTAGCACGGATACGCAGTATTTT. This sequence encodes CASTKLSTDTQYF. The V call is TRBV12-3 or TRBV12-4, the J call TRBJ2-3; no clear D. This CDR3 comprises 13 residues.

The genes are TRBV12-3 or TRBV12-4 and TRBJ2-3; TRBD1 matches at 8 bases. After removal of 7 bases from V and 6 bases from J, the junction contained 9 bases not matched to a gene. CDR3 length: 14 amino acids. CDR3 nucleotides: TGTGCCAGCACTGCGGCGTACAGGGGGGATACGCAGTATTTT. As protein: CASTAAYRGDTQYF.

In this sample, this clonotype turned up a few times. This chain connects TRBV27 to TRBJ2-1; D is ambiguous. The CDR3 consists of 16 residues. V was cut by 0 bases and J by 6 bases, with 15 bases left in between. In germline, CDR1 is MNHEY, CDR2 SMNVEV (reference sequence). CDR3 in DNA: TGTGCCAGCAGTTTATCGGCGGCCCGGTTTGGCAATGAGCAGTTCTTC. Translation gives CASSLSAARFGNEQFF.

V is TRBV4-3 and J is TRBJ2-3; D is undetermined. The V end lost 0 bases, the J end lost 14 bases, and 12 bases lay between the germline ends. This CDR3 has 12 amino acids. Germline V gene data show CDR1 as LGHNA and CDR2 as YSLEER. The CDR3 sequence is CASSQDWSRLYF. Here the CDR3 DNA reads TGCGCCAGCAGCCAAGATTGGTCGAGGCTGTATTTT.

This clonotype came up a few times. This chain connects TRBV6-2 or TRBV6-3 to TRBJ2-7; 9 nucleotides align to TRBD2. The end of the DNA aligns better with TRBJ2-5, so the J call may be wrong. This CDR3 contains 14 residues. The germline V gene encodes CDR1 MNHEY and CDR2 SVGEGT. The CDR3 protein is CASSLSGSRETQYF. CDR3 nucleotide sequence: TGTGCCAGCAGCCTTAGCGGGAGCAGGGAGACCCAGTACTTC.

The chain joins TRBV3-1 to TRBJ1-5, with D uncertain. Germline V lookup: CDR1 LGHDT, CDR2 YNNKEL (reference sequence). The CDR3 has 17 amino acids. The V gene lost 1 base and the J gene lost 1 base, with 14 bases spanning the gap. CDR3 in amino acids: CASSQGVRTSSNQPQHF. The CDR3 bases are TGTGCCAGCAGCCAAGGGGTGAGGACGTCAAGCAATCAGCCCCAGCATTTT.

The CDR3: CSVIGLSYEQYF. The CDR3 nucleotides are TGCAGCGTTATTGGACTCTCCTACGAGCAGTACTTC. The V call is TRBV29-1, the J call TRBJ2-7; weak D call: TRBD2 (5 bases). This CDR3 contains 12 residues. The V gene's germline CDR1 is SQVTM and CDR2 ANQGSEA. The V and J ends lost 5 bases and 0 bases respectively, with 8 bases between them.

There are many counts of this clonotype. The chain recombines TRBV5-1 with TRBJ2-3; 13 positions match TRBD2. The CDR3 extends over 16 amino acids. The V gene's germline CDR1 is SGHRS and CDR2 YFSETQ. After removal of 4 bases from V and 5 bases from J, the junction contained 7 bases not matched to a gene. In nucleotides, the CDR3 is TGCGCCAGCAGCCCCGGACTAGCGGGAGATCAAGATACGCAGTATTTT. Encoded protein: CASSPGLAGDQDTQYF.

The table lists this clonotype with a few counts. This may stem from a read error, because a much larger clone lies one nucleotide away. The chain links TRBV15 to TRBJ1-5; weak D call: TRBD1 (5 bases). The CDR3 loop spans 16 amino acids. V was clipped by 3 bases and J by 10 bases, with 22 bases between them. Germline V gene lookup returns CDR1 LNHNV and CDR2 YYDKDF (reference sequence). The CDR3 region has the DNA TGTGCCACCAGCAGCCCCTGGGGGAGGGGAATTCACCCCCAGCATTTT. As protein: CATSSPWGRGIHPQHF.

This clonotype has just a few counts. The chain has TRBV6-5 and TRBJ1-6; D may be TRBD1 (6 bases). This CDR3 spans 15 amino acids. Trimming left V 0 bases short and J 6 bases short, with 9 bases between. From germline, CDR1 is MNHEY and CDR2 SVGAGI. The CDR3 sequence: CASSYSGTFNSPLHF. The CDR3 nucleotides read TGTGCCAGCAGTTACTCCGGGACATTTAATTCACCCCTCCACTTT.

The chain employs TRBV18 and TRBJ1-1; D remains unclear. Deletions cut 6 bases from V and 1 base from J, with 15 bases between. Germline V gives CDR1 KGHSH, CDR2 LQKENI. The CDR3 loop spans 15 amino acids. The CDR3 spells CASSPDLRTNTEAFF. CDR3 sequence (DNA): TGTGCCAGCTCCCCCGACTTAAGGACGAACACTGAAGCTTTCTTT.

For this clonotype: One end of the junction is discordant with germline, which a read error may explain. The chain is built from TRBV27 and TRBJ2-7; 8 bases line up with TRBD2. Germline lookup yields CDR1 MNHEY and CDR2 SMNVEV (reference sequence). CDR3 length: 16 amino acids. CDR3 protein: CASGFSIGTRVYEQYF. The CDR3 DNA is TGTGCCAGCGGTTTCTCCATTGGGACTAGGGTCTACGAGCAGTACTTC.

About this clonotype: A much more abundant neighbour one base away suggests this may be a read error. This chain uses TRBV28 with TRBJ2-6, with a possible D match to TRBD2 (6 bases). Germline CDR1 and CDR2: MDHEN and SYDVKM. The CDR3 covers 13 residues. Here the CDR3 reads CASSRTGGNVLTF. The DNA for the CDR3 is TGTGCCAGCAGCCGGACCGGGGGCAACGTCCTGACTTTC.

This clonotype was counted once. This chain joins TRBV11-2 and TRBJ2-5; D not resolved. Per the germline V gene, CDR1 is SGHAT and CDR2 is FQNNGV. CDR3 length: 13 amino acids. V lost 3 bases to trimming and J lost 5 bases, with 10 bases between them. CDR3 DNA sequence: TGTGCCAGCAGCTTTGTCGCGAGGGAGACCCAGTACTTC. It codes for CASSFVARETQYF.